This T cell receptor (beta chain) was recovered during a study of T cells after yellow fever vaccination (dated by TCRdb to about 2019). Some background on the complete study: The SMART-Seq v4 Ultra Low Input RNA kit was used to prepare libraries from fractions with low cell numbers. To track T-cell clones before and after primary and booster YFV17D yellow fever vaccination, bulk TCR alpha and beta repertoires were sequenced longitudinally. The cohort comprised two healthy male donors, one aged 18 to 29 and one aged 30 to 40 years. Blood samples were taken at several timepoints before and after primary and secondary immunization, and bulk PBMC replicates and cell subsets were isolated.

Results and caveats for the whole study, not just this receptor: Because the study included only two donors, the extent to which the findings can be generalized is limited. A small fraction of clonotypes showed up in both the CD4 and CD8 compartments, probably as a result of convergent recombination. The secondary T-cell response was found to be weaker but faster than the primary response, with a peak reached on day 5 rather than on day 15. FACS-sorted repertoires could contain abundant contaminating clonotypes from the bulk population, so computational filtering was required. Most clones expanded after primary vaccination (approximately 95% of CD4 and approximately 86% of CD8) were re-detected after the booster, suggesting that broad memory maintenance occurred.

With respect to this clonotype: What antigen it recognizes has not been identified. No quality values exist for individual bases; no much larger clone is one base distant.

Instrument on record: Illumina NovaSeq 6000. TCR cDNA was synthesized by 5'RACE template switching, through which a universal primer site and unique molecular identifiers were introduced. Priming for cDNA synthesis came from both the TCR alpha and TCR beta constant segments. Two PCR steps were used to amplify libraries, with sample barcodes and sequencing adapters being added in the second step. Sequencing of the libraries was done on either Illumina HiSeq 2500 (2x100 bp) or NovaSeq (2x150 bp). For the original study's pipeline: Demultiplexing of reads and collapsing into UMI consensus sequences were performed with MIGEC, and V(D)J alignment was carried out with MiXCR. Clonotypes responding to the vaccine were identified with edgeR on replicate PBMC samples, with the criteria of FDR below 0.01 and a log2 fold change above 5 up to day 15. CD4 or CD8 identity was assigned to each bulk clonotype according to whether the clonotype was present at higher abundance in the sequenced CD4 repertoire or the sequenced CD8 repertoire. TCRdb applied fastp at Q25 and MiXCR to the public reads, then kept only in-frame beta chains. When rows share a CDR3 protein, they turn into one entry using the most common DNA and genes. TCRdb's processing, not the study's, gives the V and J calls here. The sample has about 310,000 distinct CDR3 sequences on record, 3.6% of them singletons. The ten largest clones add up to 23% of the sample.

The sample's treatment or condition label, decoded: live attenuated yellow fever vaccine strain. Two biological replicates of bulk PBMCs were collected at each blood-draw timepoint. A standard Ficoll-Paque protocol was used to isolate PBMCs from peripheral blood. TriZol was used to extract RNA from bulk PBMCs, CD4 and CD8 fractions, and dextramer-positive and dextramer-negative fractions. Spanning cysteine to phenylalanine, the CDR3 consists of 15 amino acids. Kept here is only the CDR3 DNA, which spans 45 bases and is read in frame from base 1. Unmatched junction bases come to 4, with V trimmed by 6 bases and J by 2 bases. For CDR1 and CDR2, the germline V gene lists SGHTA and FQGNSA.

The receptor comes from a man aged 18 to 30 who received the YFV17D yellow fever vaccine. The sample consisted of PBMCs, taken on the day of the yellow fever booster vaccination. The chain is assembled from TRBV7-2 and TRBJ2-3; 11 nucleotides in the junction match TRBD2. The DNA sequence follows: TGTGCCAGCAGTTCACTAGCGGGGGCCACAGATACGCAGTATTTT. Translated, this is CASSSLAGATDTQYF.